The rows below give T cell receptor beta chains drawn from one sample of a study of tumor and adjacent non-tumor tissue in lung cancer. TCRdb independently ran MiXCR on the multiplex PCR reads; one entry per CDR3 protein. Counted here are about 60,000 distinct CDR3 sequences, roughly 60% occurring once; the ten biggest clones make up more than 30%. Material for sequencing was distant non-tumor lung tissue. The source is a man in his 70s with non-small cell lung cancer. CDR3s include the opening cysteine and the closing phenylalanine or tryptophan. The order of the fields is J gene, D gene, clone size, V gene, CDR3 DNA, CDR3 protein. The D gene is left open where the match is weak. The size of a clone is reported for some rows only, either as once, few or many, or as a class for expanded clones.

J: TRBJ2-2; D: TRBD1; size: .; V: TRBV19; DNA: TGTGCCAGTGGATCCGGACAGGGGGCTATCGTCGGGGAGCTGTTTTTT; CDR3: CASGSGQGAIVGELFF
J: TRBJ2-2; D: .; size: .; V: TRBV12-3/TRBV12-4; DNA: TGTGCCAGCAGTTCTCAGGGGGGATACACCGGGGAGCTGTTTTTT; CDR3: CASSSQGGYTGELFF
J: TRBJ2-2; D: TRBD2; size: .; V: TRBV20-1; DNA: TGCAGTGCTAGAGCGAGCGGGAGGGGTACCGGGGAACTGTTTTTT; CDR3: CSARASGRGTGELFF
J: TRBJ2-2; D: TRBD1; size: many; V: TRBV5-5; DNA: TGTGCCAGCAGCTGGGGACAGGGGTTGACCGGGGAGCTGTTTTTT; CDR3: CASSWGQGLTGELFF
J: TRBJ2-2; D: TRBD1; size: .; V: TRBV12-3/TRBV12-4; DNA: TGTGTCAGCAGTTTACACCGACAGGGTGCAGGAACCGGGGAGCTGTTTTTT; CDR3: CVSSLHRQGAGTGELFF
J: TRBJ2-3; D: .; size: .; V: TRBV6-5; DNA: TGTGCCAGCAGTTACTGGGGGGAGATGGATATGCAGTATTTT; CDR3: CASSYWGEMDMQYF
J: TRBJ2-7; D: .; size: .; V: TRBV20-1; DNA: TGCAGTGCTAGAGATGTGCAACGGATAGACTACGAGCAGTACTTC; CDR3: CSARDVQRIDYEQYF
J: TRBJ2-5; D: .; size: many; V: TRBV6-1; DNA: TGTGCCAGCAGTGCCCGGGCCACGGGGTCCTTC; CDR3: CASSARATGSF
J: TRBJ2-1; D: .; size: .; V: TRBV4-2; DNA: TGTGCCAGCAGTCAGGGGTGGCAGGACTACTATGAGCAGTTCTTC; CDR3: CASSQGWQDYYEQFF
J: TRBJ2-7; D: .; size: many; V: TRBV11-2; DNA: TGTGCCAGCAGCTTAGGTAGCGGAACCTACGAGCAGTACTTC; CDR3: CASSLGSGTYEQYF
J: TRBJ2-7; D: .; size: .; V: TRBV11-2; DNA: TGTGCCAGCAGCTTAGGAACTTTCAGGTTGCTCGAGCAGTACTTT; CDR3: CASSLGTFRLLEQYF
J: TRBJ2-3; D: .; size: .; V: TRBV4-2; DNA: TGTGCCAGCAGCCAAGATCTCCCCGGGGATACGCAGTTTTTT; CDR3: CASSQDLPGDTQFF
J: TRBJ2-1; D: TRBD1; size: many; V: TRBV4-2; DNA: TGTGCCAGCAGCCAGCCGGGACAGGGTCCCGAGCAGTTCTTC; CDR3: CASSQPGQGPEQFF
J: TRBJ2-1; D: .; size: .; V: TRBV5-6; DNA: TGTGCCAGCAGCTTGGGACAGACCTACAATGAGCAGTTCTTC; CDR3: CASSLGQTYNEQFF
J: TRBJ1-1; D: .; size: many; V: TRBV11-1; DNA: TGTGCCACCGGCCTAAGGAACACTGAAGCTTTCTTT; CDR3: CATGLRNTEAFF
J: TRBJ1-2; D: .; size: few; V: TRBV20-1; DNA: TGCAGTGCTAAAGCAGGAAACTATGGCTACACCTTC; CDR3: CSAKAGNYGYTF
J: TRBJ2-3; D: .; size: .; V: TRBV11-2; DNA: TGTGCCAGCAACTTCGCTGGGGATTGGGATATGCAGTATTTT; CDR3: CASNFAGDWDMQYF
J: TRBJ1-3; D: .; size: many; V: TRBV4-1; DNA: TGCGCCAGCAGCCAAGAAGTGGCGAGGTGGGGAAACACCATATATTTT; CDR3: CASSQEVARWGNTIYF
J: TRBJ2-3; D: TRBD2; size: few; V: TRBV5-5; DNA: TGTGCCAGCAGTTCCGGGACTAGCGGCACAGATACGCAGTATTTT; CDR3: CASSSGTSGTDTQYF
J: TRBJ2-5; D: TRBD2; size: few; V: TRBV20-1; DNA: TGCAGTGCTACCCCTAGCGGGGGGAGTAGCGAGACCCAGTACTTC; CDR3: CSATPSGGSSETQYF
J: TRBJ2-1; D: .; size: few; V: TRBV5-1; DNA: TGCGCCAGCAGCTTTGGCAAAATGCGACAGGCCTACTACAATGAGCAGTTCTTC; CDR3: CASSFGKMRQAYYNEQFF
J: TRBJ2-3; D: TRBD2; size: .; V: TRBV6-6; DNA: TGTGCCAGCAATTACGCTGCGGGAGGCTCAGATACGCAGTATTTT; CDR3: CASNYAAGGSDTQYF
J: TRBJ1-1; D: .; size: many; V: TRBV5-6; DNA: TGTGCCAGCAGCTACAGAGTCAACACTGAAGCTTTCTTT; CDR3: CASSYRVNTEAFF
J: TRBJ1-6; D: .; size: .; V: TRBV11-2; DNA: TGTGCCAGGAGCTTAGAATGGTCTCTGATGAATTCACCCCTCCACTTT; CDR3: CARSLEWSLMNSPLHF
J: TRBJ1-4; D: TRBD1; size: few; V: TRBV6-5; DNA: TGTGCCAGCAGTTACCACAGGACAGGGCGGGGTGAAAAACTGTTTTTT; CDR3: CASSYHRTGRGEKLFF
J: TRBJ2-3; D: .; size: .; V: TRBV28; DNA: TGTGCCAGCAGTTTTGTAACTGGCACAGATACGCAGTATTTT; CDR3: CASSFVTGTDTQYF
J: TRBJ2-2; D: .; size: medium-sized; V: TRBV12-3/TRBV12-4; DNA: TGTGCCAGCAGTCCTCAGGGGGGGTACACCGGGGAGCTGTTTTTT; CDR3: CASSPQGGYTGELFF
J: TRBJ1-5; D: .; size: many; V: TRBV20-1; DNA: TGCAGTGCTAGAGAAGGGAGATATAGCAATCAGCCCCAGCATTTT; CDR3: CSAREGRYSNQPQHF
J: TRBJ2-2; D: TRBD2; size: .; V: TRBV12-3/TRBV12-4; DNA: TGTGCCAGCAGTTTAGTGGCGCCGGGGGGGCCTCCCGTGGAGATGTTTTTT; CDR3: CASSLVAPGGPPVEMFF
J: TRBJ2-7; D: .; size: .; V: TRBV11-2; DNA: TGTGCCAGCAGCCCCCTTCCAGTAAGAAGCGAGCAGTACTTC; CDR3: CASSPLPVRSEQYF
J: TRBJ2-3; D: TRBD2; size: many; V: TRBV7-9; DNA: TGTGCCAGCAGCCCCTGGGCGGGGGAGAGCACAGATACGCAGTATTTT; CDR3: CASSPWAGESTDTQYF
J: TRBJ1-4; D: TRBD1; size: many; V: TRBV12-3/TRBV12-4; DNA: TGTGCCAGCAGAGCAGGGGGCATTGAAGGAGAAAAACTGTTTTTT; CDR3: CASRAGGIEGEKLFF
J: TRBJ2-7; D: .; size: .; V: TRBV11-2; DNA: TGTGCCAGCAGCTTGACAGCCAGGGGGGGGCAGTACTTC; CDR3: CASSLTARGGQYF
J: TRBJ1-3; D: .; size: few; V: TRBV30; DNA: TGTGCCTGGAGTCGTGGACTCGTCCCTGGAAACACCATATATTTT; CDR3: CAWSRGLVPGNTIYF
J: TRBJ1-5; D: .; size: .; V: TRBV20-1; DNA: TGCAGTGATAGAGAAGGAAGCAATCAGCCCCAGCATTTT; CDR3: CSDREGSNQPQHF
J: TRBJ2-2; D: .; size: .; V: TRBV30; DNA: TGTGCCTGGAGATGGTCTGAGAACACCGGGGAGCTGTTTTTT; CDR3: CAWRWSENTGELFF
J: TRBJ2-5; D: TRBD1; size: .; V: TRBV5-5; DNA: TGTGCCAGCAACGCCCACGGGACAGGGAGAGGGCAAGAGACCCAGTACTTC; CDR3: CASNAHGTGRGQETQYF
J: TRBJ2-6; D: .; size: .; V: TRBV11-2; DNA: TGTATCAGCAGCCCAAACTCTGGGGCCAACGTCCTTACTTTC; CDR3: CISSPNSGANVLTF
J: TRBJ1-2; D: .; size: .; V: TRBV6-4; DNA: TGTGCCAGCTCAGATGCACCAGGGTCTAGCTATGGCTACACCTTC; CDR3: CASSDAPGSSYGYTF
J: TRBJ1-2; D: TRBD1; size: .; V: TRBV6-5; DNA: TGTGTCGCCTCAACAGGGGCTCATAACTATGGCTACACCTTC; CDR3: CVASTGAHNYGYTF
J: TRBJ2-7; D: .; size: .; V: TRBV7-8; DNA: TGTGCCAACAGCTTAGGGGGGGAGCGCGAGCAGTACTTC; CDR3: CANSLGGEREQYF
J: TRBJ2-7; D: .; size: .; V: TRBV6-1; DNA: TGTGCCAGCAGTGGACTAGTGGGAGGCGCCTACGGGCAGTACTTC; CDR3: CASSGLVGGAYGQYF
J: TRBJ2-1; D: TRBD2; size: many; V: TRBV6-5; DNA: TGTGCCAGCAGTTACTCCCCACTAGCGGGCATCTACAATGAGCAGTTCTTC; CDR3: CASSYSPLAGIYNEQFF
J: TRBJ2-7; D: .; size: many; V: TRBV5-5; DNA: TGTGCCAGCAGCGCCGCAGGAACCTACGAGCAGTACTTC; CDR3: CASSAAGTYEQYF
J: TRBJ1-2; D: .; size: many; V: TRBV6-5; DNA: TGTGCCAGCAGCGACAGTCACTATGGCTACACCTTC; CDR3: CASSDSHYGYTF
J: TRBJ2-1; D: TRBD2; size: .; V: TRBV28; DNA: TGTGCCAGCAGTTTGACTGGCGGGGGGGCCATTGAGCAGTTCTTC; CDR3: CASSLTGGGAIEQFF
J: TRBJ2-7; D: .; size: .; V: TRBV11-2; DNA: TGTGCCAGCAGCCCGGCGAGGGCCACCTACCACGAGCAGTGCTTC; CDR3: CASSPARATYHEQCF
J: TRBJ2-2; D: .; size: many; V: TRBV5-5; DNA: TGTGCCAGCAGCTTGGCCTTCCAGGGGCCTTCCGGGGAGCTGTTTTTT; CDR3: CASSLAFQGPSGELFF
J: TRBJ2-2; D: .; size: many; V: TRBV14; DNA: TGTGCCAGCAGCTCCGGACTATTGAACACCGGGGAGCTGTTTTTT; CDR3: CASSSGLLNTGELFF
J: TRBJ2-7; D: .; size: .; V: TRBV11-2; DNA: TGTGCCAACAGCTGGGGTAGTTCCTACGAGCAGTACTTC; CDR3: CANSWGSSYEQYF
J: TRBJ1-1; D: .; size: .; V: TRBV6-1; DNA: TGTGCCAGCAAAGGCCGGGATTACAGATCGAACACTGAAGCTTTCTTT; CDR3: CASKGRDYRSNTEAFF
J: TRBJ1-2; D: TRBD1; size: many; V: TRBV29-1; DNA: TGCAGCGCTTTCAACCAGGGGACAGAAAATAACTATGGCTACACCTTC; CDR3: CSAFNQGTENNYGYTF
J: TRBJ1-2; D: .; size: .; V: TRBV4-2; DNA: TGTGCCAGCAGCCATGAACGCTTACAGGGCGCTAAGTATGGCTACACCTTC; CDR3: CASSHERLQGAKYGYTF
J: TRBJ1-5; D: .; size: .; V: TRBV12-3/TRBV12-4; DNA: TGTGCCAGGAGTTTACTAGTGGGAGGGCAGCCCCAGCATTTT; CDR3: CARSLLVGGQPQHF
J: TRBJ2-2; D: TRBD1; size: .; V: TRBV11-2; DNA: TGTGCCATCAGCCTACAGGGGACGTTGTTCGCCAGGGAGCTGTTTTTC; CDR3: CAISLQGTLFARELFF
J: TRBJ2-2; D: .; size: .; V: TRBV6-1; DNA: TGTGCCAGCAGCGATTCACAGGGTTCGGACACCGGGGAGGTGATTTTT; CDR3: CASSDSQGSDTGEVIF
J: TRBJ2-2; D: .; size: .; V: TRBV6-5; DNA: TGTGCCAGCAGGGAGGGGACAGTGCCACACATCGGGGAGCTGTTTTTT; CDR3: CASREGTVPHIGELFF